This TCR beta chain was sequenced in a study of monozygotic twins with inflammatory bowel disease (dated by TCRdb to between 2019 and 2020). Study-level background: A total of 28 monozygotic twin pairs were included in the full study, comprising nine German pairs (four IBD-concordant, five IBD-discordant) and 19 IBD-discordant Danish pairs. The search for disease-associated traits relied mainly on comparing IBD patients with their genetically identical healthy co-twins within discordant pairs. Each individual had, on average, about 151 000 unique TCRalpha sequences and 181 000 unique TCRbeta sequences available for analysis. Beyond this particular receptor, the publication reports: The results gave no support for a single strong signal or clonotype linked to IBD. Concordant and discordant twins showed no difference in repertoire similarity, possibly because of limited statistical power. IBD patients shared fewer clonotypes with other individuals than healthy twins did, most markedly in patients showing signs of disease activity. Differing immunosuppressive treatments among patients may have added background noise and inter-individual variability to the repertoires. Measured by the inverse Simpson index, TCRbeta repertoire diversity was lower in IBD patients than in their healthy co-twins. The analysis was unable to tell different T cell subtypes apart.

From each donor, an approximately 2.5 ml peripheral blood sample was collected into PAXgene tubes and stored at -80 degrees C. Without any T cell sorting, total RNA was extracted from whole blood using the PAXgene blood miRNA kit on an automated QIAcube. Peripheral blood from monozygotic twin pairs concordant or discordant for inflammatory bowel disease was subjected to deep TCRalpha and TCRbeta repertoire profiling with unique molecular barcoding. Smoking habits were recorded for all twin pairs, and each individual was classified as a current, former or never smoker. CDR1 is given as SGHTA and CDR2 as FQGTGA, both from the germline V gene. The CDR3 sequence holds 16 residues, the cysteine and phenylalanine included. No DNA is listed. The library was generated by 5' RACE. For each TCR library, approximately 3.5 ug of total RNA was used. For each sample, cDNA was synthesized in eight separate reactions using SMARTScribe reverse transcriptase. During cDNA synthesis, template switching introduced unique molecular identifiers that contained a 6-nucleotide sample barcode. TCRalpha and TCRbeta cDNA was amplified by two nested PCRs of approximately 17 and 9 cycles, with bead purification after each PCR. Before amplification, cDNA was treated with uracil DNA-glycosylase and purified using the QIAquick PCR purification kit. The second PCR added Illumina TruSeq-compatible adapters along with sample-specific barcodes. TapeStation and Qubit were used to check library quality and concentration, and around 4.7 ng of each library was pooled. Sequencing of the pooled libraries was done on an Illumina HiSeq2500 single-index Rapid Run using custom sequencing primers and 2 x 100 bp reads. The paper's processing steps were these. PCR and sequencing errors were corrected by UMI-based consensus assembly using MiGEC version 1.2.6. V(D)J alignment, clonotype assembly and CDR3 extraction were performed with MiXCR version 2.1.1. To normalise gene usage, clonotype sharing and MAIT/NKT TCR abundance, the top 1000, 10 000 and 20 000 clonotypes in each sample were analysed. After downsampling to 27 000 UMIs, diversity was calculated as the inverse Simpson index using the vegan R package. Paired Mann-Whitney U tests were applied to discordant twin pairs, and Benjamini-Hochberg correction was used for multiple testing. After the reads were reprocessed by TCRdb, one entry was made per CDR3 protein sequence, with no DNA. V and J calls and clone size were set by TCRdb, not the authors. The table for this sample records roughly 200,000 distinct CDR3 sequences. The top ten hold 7.5% to 9.5% of the sample.

Regarding this clonotype: The target of this receptor is not known.

The chain uses TRBV7-3 and TRBJ2-2; TCRdb's D call of TRBD2 is untestable without DNA. The origin of this receptor is a human donor with ulcerative colitis or Crohn's disease, or a healthy co-twin of an affected twin (not recorded which). Input material: blood. The CDR3 region has the sequence CASSLMGGDSTGELFF.